The entry below gives a single T cell receptor beta chain sequence along with its context. Its antigen is unidentified. The data were obtained in a study of cytomegalovirus exposure and HLA in healthy donors. Study background: A prior analysis found more than 90 million unique TCR beta sequences from approximately 190 million T cells.

General study results and limits: Among TCR beta chains, those listed as cytomegalovirus-associated numbered around 160.

PCR amplification relied on 60 Vbeta primers (plus 13 Jbeta primers). The method was immunoSEQ multiplex PCR; TCRdb's version includes in-frame clones alone and lacks a portion of them. The table lists fewer than 200,000 clones, around 68% of them singletons, with 1.4% to 1.5% in the top ten. The ends were cut back, 2 bases at V and 5 bases at J, with 12 bases in the middle. Germline loops: CDR1 LNHDA, CDR2 SQIVND (reference sequence). There are 15 residues in the CDR3. The receptor was isolated from a man aged 50 or older in good health and CMV-seronegative. The gene calls are TRBV19 and TRBJ1-4, with D unclear. Sequenced input: PBMCs. The CDR3 bases are TGTGCCAGTAGTATATCGAGGAGTCACAATGAAAAACTGTTTTTT. Translation gives CASSISRSHNEKLFF.